These 6 T cell receptor beta chains share one sample of origin, sequenced in a study of OX40 agonist ivuxolimab in advanced cancers. Sequencing was performed with immunoSEQ multiplex PCR; in TCRdb, only in-frame clones are kept and a portion is missing. Of about 70,000 clones in the sample, roughly 80% were seen once. This specimen consisted of CD4+ or CD8+ T cells sorted from blood, obtained in a trial of the OX40 agonist ivuxolimab. These receptors all stem from an adult with an advanced solid tumor such as melanoma, head and neck, liver or kidney cancer.

The chain combines TRBV6-5 with TRBJ1-2; D unresolved. With 7 bases removed from V and 4 bases from J, the gap between germline ends came to 7 bases. Germline lookup yields CDR1 MNHEY and CDR2 SVGAGI. The CDR3 has 11 residues. The CDR3 DNA sequence: TGTGCCAGCAAGAAGGGCTATGGCTACACCTTC. Encoded protein: CASKKGYGYTF.

The rearrangement uses TRBV11-2 and TRBJ2-5; the D is unclear. Trimming removed 5 bases from V and 3 bases from J, with 25 bases in between. The CDR3 is made up of 18 amino acids. Germline V gene lookup returns CDR1 SGHAT and CDR2 FQNNGV. The CDR3 DNA reads as TGTGCCAGCAGCACCCTGAGGAGTCTCGGGTCTATTGAAGAGACCCAGTACTTC. It codes for CASSTLRSLGSIEETQYF.

This chain joins TRBV7-8 and TRBJ1-3; a possible D gene is TRBD1 (6 bases). Per the germline V gene, CDR1 is SGHVS and CDR2 is FQNEAQ. V lost 4 bases, J lost 0 bases, and 16 bases lay in between. This CDR3 contains 17 residues. CDR3 protein: CASSSVGGSFSGNTIYF. The CDR3 bases are TGTGCCAGCAGCTCGGTTGGGGGCTCTTTCTCTGGAAACACCATATATTTT.

The chain has TRBV19 and TRBJ1-2; 11 bases are a match to TRBD1. The CDR3 runs 14 residues. The germline V gene has CDR1 LNHDA and CDR2 SQIVND (reference sequence). V lost 6 bases, J lost 7 bases, and 7 bases stayed unmatched. The CDR3 spells CASRRTGGAVGYTF. The CDR3 DNA reads TGTGCCAGTAGAAGGACAGGGGGCGCGGTTGGCTACACCTTC.

The J gene is TRBJ2-1, the V gene TRBV10-2; the D gene is possibly TRBD1 (6 bases). Germline V gene data show CDR1 as WSHSY and CDR2 as SAAADI. The CDR3 length is 14 residues. V shed 7 bases and J shed 3 bases, with 13 bases lying between them. The CDR3 is CASIPGQHYNEQFF. The CDR3 nucleotides are TGCGCCAGCATCCCGGGACAACACTACAATGAGCAGTTCTTC.

The V call is TRBV7-2, the J call TRBJ1-6; D is unresolved. Germline loops: CDR1 SGHTA, CDR2 FQGNSA. Trimming stripped 4 bases from V and 7 bases from J, with 5 bases between. This CDR3 contains 12 residues. The CDR3 coding sequence is TGTGCCAGCAGCTCTCGAAATTCACCCCTCCACTTT. Translation gives CASSSRNSPLHF.